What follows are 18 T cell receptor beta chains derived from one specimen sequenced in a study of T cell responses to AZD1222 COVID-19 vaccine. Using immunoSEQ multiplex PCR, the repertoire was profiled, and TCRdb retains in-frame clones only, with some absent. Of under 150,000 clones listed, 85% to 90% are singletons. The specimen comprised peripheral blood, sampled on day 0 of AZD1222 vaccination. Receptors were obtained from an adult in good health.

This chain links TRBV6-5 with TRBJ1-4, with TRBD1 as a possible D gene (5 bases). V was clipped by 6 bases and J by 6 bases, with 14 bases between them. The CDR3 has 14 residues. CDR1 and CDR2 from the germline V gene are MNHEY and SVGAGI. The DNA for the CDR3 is TGTGCCAGCAGCGCCGGGACCAGGGATGAAAAACTGTTTTTT. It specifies CASSAGTRDEKLFF.

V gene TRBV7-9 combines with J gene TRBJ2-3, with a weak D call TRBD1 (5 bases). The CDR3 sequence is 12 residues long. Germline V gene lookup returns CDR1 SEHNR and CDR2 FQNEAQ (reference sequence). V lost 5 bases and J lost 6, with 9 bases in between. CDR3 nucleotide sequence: TGTGCCAGCAGCCCCTCAGGGGATACGCAGTATTTT. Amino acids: CASSPSGDTQYF.

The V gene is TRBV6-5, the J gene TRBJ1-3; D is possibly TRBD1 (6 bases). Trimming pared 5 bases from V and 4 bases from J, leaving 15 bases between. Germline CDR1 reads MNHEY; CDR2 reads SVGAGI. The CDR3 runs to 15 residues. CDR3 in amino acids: CASSLRGARGNTIYF. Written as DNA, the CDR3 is TGTGCCAGCAGTCTCCGGGGGGCGCGGGGAAACACCATATATTTT.

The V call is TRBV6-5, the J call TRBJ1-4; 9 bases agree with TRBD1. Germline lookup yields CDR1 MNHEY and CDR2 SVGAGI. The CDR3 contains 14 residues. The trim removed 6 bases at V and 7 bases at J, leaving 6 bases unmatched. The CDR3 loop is CASRNRGRIEKLFF. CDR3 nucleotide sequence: TGTGCCAGCAGAAACAGGGGGCGCATTGAAAAACTGTTTTTT.

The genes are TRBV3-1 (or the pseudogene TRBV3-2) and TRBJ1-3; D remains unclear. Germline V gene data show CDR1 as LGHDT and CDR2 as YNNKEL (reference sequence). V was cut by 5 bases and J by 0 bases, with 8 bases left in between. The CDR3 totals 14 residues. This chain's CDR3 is CASSYLDSGNTIYF. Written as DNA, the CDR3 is TGTGCCAGCAGCTACCTTGACTCTGGAAACACCATATATTTT.

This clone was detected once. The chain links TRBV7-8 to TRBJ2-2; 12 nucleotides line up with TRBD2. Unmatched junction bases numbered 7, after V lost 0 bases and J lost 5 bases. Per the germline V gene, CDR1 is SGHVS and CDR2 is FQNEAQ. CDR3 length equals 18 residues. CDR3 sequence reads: CASSLAASGGAQTGELFF. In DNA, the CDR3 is TGTGCCAGCAGCTTAGCGGCTAGCGGGGGGGCACAGACCGGGGAGCTGTTTTTT.

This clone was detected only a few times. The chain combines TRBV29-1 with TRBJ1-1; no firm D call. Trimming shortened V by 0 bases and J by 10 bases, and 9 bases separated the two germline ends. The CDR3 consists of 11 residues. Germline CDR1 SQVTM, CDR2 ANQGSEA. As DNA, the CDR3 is TGCAGCGTTGAAGATTCCAGGACAGCTTTCTTT. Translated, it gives CSVEDSRTAFF.

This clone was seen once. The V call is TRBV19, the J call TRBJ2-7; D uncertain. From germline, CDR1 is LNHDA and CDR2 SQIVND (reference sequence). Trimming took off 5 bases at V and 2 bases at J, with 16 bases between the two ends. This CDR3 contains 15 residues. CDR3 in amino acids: CASSPQLLPTYEQYF. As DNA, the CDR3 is TGTGCCAGTAGTCCTCAGCTTCTCCCAACCTACGAGCAGTACTTC.

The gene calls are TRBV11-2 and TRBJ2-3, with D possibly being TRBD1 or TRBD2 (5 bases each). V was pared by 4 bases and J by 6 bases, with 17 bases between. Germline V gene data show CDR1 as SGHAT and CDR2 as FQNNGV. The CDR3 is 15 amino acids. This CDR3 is CASSSILRGPDTQYF. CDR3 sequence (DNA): TGTGCCAGCAGCTCTATCCTCCGGGGCCCCGATACGCAGTATTTT.

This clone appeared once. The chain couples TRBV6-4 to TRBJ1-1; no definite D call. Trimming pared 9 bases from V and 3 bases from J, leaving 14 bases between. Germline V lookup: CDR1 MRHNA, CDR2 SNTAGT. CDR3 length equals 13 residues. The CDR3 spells CARKLTVDTEAFF. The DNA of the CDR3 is TGTGCCAGGAAACTCACAGTGGACACTGAAGCTTTCTTT.

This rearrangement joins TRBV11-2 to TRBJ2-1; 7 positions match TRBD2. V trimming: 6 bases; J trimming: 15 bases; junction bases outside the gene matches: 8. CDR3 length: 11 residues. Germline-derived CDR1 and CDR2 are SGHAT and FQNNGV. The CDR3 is CASSYGLGGFF. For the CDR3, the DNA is TGTGCCAGCAGTTACGGACTAGGTGGGTTCTTC.

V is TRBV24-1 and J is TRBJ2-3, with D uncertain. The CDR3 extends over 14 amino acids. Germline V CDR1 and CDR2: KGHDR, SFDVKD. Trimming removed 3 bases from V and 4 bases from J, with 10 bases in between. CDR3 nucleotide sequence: TGTGCCACCAGTGATCCCGGCTCGGCAGATACGCAGTATTTT. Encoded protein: CATSDPGSADTQYF.

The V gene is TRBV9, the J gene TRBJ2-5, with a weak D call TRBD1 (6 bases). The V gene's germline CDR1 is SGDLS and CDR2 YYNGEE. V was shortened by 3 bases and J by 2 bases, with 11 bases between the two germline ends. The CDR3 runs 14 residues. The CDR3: CASSERQEQETQYF. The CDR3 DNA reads TGTGCCAGCAGCGAACGACAGGAACAAGAGACCCAGTACTTC.

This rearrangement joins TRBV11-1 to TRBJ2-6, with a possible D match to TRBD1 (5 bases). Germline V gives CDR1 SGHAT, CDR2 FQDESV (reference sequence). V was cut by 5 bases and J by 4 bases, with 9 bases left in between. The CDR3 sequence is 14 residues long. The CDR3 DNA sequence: TGTGCCAGCAGCCGTAGACAGGGGGCCAACGTCCTGACTTTC. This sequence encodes CASSRRQGANVLTF.

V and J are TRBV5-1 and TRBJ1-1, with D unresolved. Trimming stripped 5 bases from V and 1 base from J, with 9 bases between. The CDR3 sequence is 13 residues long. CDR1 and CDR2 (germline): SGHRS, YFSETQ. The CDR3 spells CASSFGPNTEAFF. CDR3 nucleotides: TGCGCCAGCAGTTTCGGGCCGAACACTGAAGCTTTCTTT.

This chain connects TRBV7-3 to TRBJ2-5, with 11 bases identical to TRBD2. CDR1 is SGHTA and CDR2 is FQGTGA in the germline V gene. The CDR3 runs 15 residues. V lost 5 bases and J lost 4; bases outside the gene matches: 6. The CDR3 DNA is TGTGCCAGCAGCCCTATAGCGGGGGGGATAGAGACCCAGTACTTC. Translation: CASSPIAGGIETQYF.

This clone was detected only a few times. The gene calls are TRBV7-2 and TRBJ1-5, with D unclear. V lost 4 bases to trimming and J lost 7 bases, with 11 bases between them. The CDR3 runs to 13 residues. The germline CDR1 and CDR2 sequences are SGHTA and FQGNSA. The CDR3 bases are TGTGCCAGCAGCTCCTACGGGCCCCAGCCCCAGCATTTT. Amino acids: CASSSYGPQPQHF.

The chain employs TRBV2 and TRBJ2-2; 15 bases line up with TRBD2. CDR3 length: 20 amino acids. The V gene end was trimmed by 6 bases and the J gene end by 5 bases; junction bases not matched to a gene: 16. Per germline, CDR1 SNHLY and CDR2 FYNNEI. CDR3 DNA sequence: TGTGCCAGCAGCCTCCTACAAGGACTAGCGGGGGGGCCTGGAACCGGGGAGCTGTTTTTT. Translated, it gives CASSLLQGLAGGPGTGELFF.